This entry lists 25 T cell receptor beta chains sequenced from one sample in a study of T cells in Graves' hyperthyroidism and ophthalmopathy. The source material, RNA transcripts, was used to amplify TCR beta CDR3 regions. Initially, a first-round RT-PCR of the TCR CDR3 employed the HTBI primer set. One entry per CDR3 protein, called by TCRdb with MiXCR from the multiplex PCR reads. The repertoire consists of 550,000 to 700,000 distinct CDR3 sequences, with under 60% occurring once and the leading ten covering around 19%. The sequenced material came from peripheral blood or thyroid tissue (not recorded which). The receptors come from an adult woman with Graves' disease, either hyperthyroidism or ophthalmopathy (not recorded which).

This chain uses TRBV5-1 with TRBJ1-4; weak D call: TRBD1 (5 bases). The germline V gene encodes CDR1 SGHRS and CDR2 YFSETQ. The length of the CDR3 is 14 residues. V was pared by 2 bases and J by 8 bases, with 13 bases between. The DNA for the CDR3 is TGCGCCAGCAGCTTATTGGGACGGGGCGAAAAACTGTTTTTT. It encodes CASSLLGRGEKLFF.

This clonotype has a count of ten or more. This chain connects TRBV7-9 to TRBJ2-7, with 8 bases aligning to TRBD1. The CDR3 covers 14 residues. V lost 1 base to trimming and J lost 3 bases; unmatched junction nucleotides: 2. Germline assignment: CDR1 SEHNR and CDR2 FQNEAQ (reference sequence). The CDR3, as DNA: TGTGCCAGCAGCTTAGTCGGACAGGGCTACGAGCAGTACTTC. This translates into CASSLVGQGYEQYF.

The CDR3 here is CASSGMVSSYNEQFF. Written as DNA, the CDR3 is TGTGCCAGCAGTGGAATGGTGAGCTCCTACAATGAGCAGTTCTTC. The chain is built from TRBV7-1 and TRBJ2-1; unclear D gene. TRBV7-1 is an ORF, with its function uncertain. This CDR3 region has 15 residues. V lost 6 bases and J 0 bases, leaving 12 bases between the germline ends.

This clonotype showed up just a few times. The V and J genes are TRBV7-8 and TRBJ2-3; no definite D call. The V and J ends lost 3 bases and 0 bases respectively, with 4 bases between them. In germline, CDR1 is SGHVS, CDR2 FQNEAQ. The CDR3 has 13 amino acids. In DNA, the CDR3 is TGTGCCAGCAGCTTGCCTAGCACAGATACGCAGTATTTT. This encodes CASSLPSTDTQYF. Combining the CDR3 with reference TRBV7-8 and TRBJ2-3 gives the whole variable domain GAGVSQSPRYKVAKRGQDVALRCDPISGHVSLFWYQQALGQGPEFLTYFQNEAQLDKSGLPSDRFFAERPEGSVSTLKIQRTQQEDSAVYLCASSLPSTDTQYFGPGTRLTVL.

About this clonotype: A single base separates this from a much larger clone, so it may be a read error. In this CDR3 the conserved last residue, phenylalanine or tryptophan, is missing, so a read error is likely. This rearrangement joins TRBV9 to TRBJ2-2, with TRBD2 as a possible D gene (5 bases). Trimming cost V 1 base and J 3 bases, with 7 bases left between them. Germline CDR1 is SGDLS and CDR2 is YYNGEE. The CDR3 sequence is 14 residues long. The CDR3 region is CASSVYGDTGELFL. As DNA, the CDR3 is TGTGCCAGCAGCGTATACGGGGACACCGGGGAGCTGTTTCTT.

The J gene is TRBJ2-7, the V gene TRBV12-3 or TRBV12-4; D tentatively reads TRBD1 or TRBD2 (5 bases each). This CDR3 contains 13 residues. Trimming removed 11 bases at V and 8 bases at J, with 22 bases between. Here the CDR3 DNA reads TGTGCCGGTAGTGGGACGGGACCGTCGAAGCAGTACTTC. Protein: CAGSGTGPSKQYF.

The CDR3 region has the DNA TGTGCCAGCAGTACTCCCTTGGGGGAGCAGTACTTC. It specifies CASSTPLGEQYF. The V call is TRBV27, the J call TRBJ2-7; D call uncertain. This CDR3 has 12 residues. V dropped 5 bases and J dropped 7 bases, with 12 bases sitting between them. CDR1 MNHEY and CDR2 SMNVEV come from the germline V gene (reference sequence).

This sequence joins TRBV10-1 and TRBJ2-1; D is unresolved. Germline values: CDR1 WNHNN, CDR2 SYGVQD (reference sequence). V gave up 2 bases and J gave up 7 bases, with 15 bases separating them. The CDR3 totals 15 residues. The CDR3 loop is CASSEGRVGWNEQFF. CDR3 DNA sequence: TGCGCCAGCAGTGAGGGTAGGGTCGGATGGAATGAGCAGTTCTTC.

For this clonotype: Sequence at one end of the junction differs from germline and may be a read error. V and J are TRBV13 and TRBJ2-5; no clear D. This CDR3 comprises 13 residues. From germline, CDR1 is PRHDT and CDR2 FYEKMQ (reference sequence). CDR3 sequence: CASRLGIKKTQYF. The CDR3 DNA follows: TGTGCCAGCAGGTTAGGGATTAAGAAGACCCAGTACTTT.

The chain employs TRBV11-1 and TRBJ1-5; TRBD1 matches 7 bases. The CDR3 has 12 amino acids. J gave up 9 bases and V 6 bases, and 5 bases lay outside the gene matches. Per germline, CDR1 SGHAT and CDR2 FQDESV (reference sequence). CDR3 DNA: TGTGCCAGCAGTCCGGAGGGGGCGCCCCAGCATTTT. It codes for CASSPEGAPQHF.

This clonotype occurred many times. The chain joins TRBV7-8 to TRBJ2-2; 9 bases map to TRBD1. The CDR3 contains 17 residues. Per the germline V gene, CDR1 is SGHVS and CDR2 is FQNEAQ. V gave up 1 base and J gave up 1 base; unmatched junction bases: 4. The CDR3 spells CASSLVGGQGNTGELFF. DNA for the CDR3: TGTGCCAGCAGCTTAGTGGGGGGACAGGGGAACACCGGGGAGCTGTTTTTT.

The table lists this clonotype with many counts. The rearrangement uses TRBV20-1 and TRBJ2-7, with TRBD2 matching over 8 bases. The CDR3 consists of 14 residues. V lost 3 bases to trimming and J lost 2 bases; unmatched junction nucleotides: 6. The germline V gene has CDR1 DFQATT and CDR2 SNEGSKA (reference sequence). CDR3 bases: TGCAGTGCTAGGAGCGGGAGATACCCCTACGAGCAGTACTTC. It is translated as CSARSGRYPYEQYF.

The chain carries TRBV10-3 and TRBJ2-2; D is ambiguous. The V gene lost 10 bases and the J gene lost 3 bases, with 9 bases spanning the gap. The CDR3 covers 12 residues. Germline V lookup: CDR1 ENHRY, CDR2 SYGVKD. This chain's CDR3 is CATKRDTGELFF. CDR3 DNA sequence: TGTGCCACGAAAAGGGACACCGGGGAGCTGTTTTTT.

The chain carries TRBV7-9 and TRBJ2-7; 10 nucleotides match TRBD1. The CDR3 consists of 17 residues. CDR1 and CDR2 from the germline V gene are SEHNR and FQNEAQ (reference sequence). The V and J ends lost 5 bases and 3 bases, in that order; junction bases with no gene match: 13. This CDR3 is CASSQWGQGRGSYEQYF. For the CDR3, the DNA is TGTGCCAGCAGCCAGTGGGGACAGGGGCGGGGAAGCTACGAGCAGTACTTC. The full variable domain, in which reference TRBV7-9 and TRBJ2-7 provide the parts outside the CDR3, is DTGVSQNPRHKITKRGQNVTFRCDPISEHNRLYWYRQTLGQGPEFLTYFQNEAQLEKSRLLSDRFSAERPKGSFSTLEIQRTEQGDSAMYLCASSQWGQGRGSYEQYFGPGTRLTVT.

This clonotype was detected many times. This rearrangement joins TRBV7-9 to TRBJ1-1; D remains ambiguous. V lost 5 bases, J lost 4 bases, and 17 bases lay in between. The CDR3 is 15 amino acids. Germline V gene data show CDR1 as SEHNR and CDR2 as FQNEAQ (reference sequence). In nucleotides, the CDR3 is TGTGCCAGCAGCAGAATTCCCCGGAGGGCCACTGAAGCTTTCTTT. It yields the protein CASSRIPRRATEAFF. Supplemented by reference TRBV7-9 and TRBJ1-1, the full variable domain reads DTGVSQNPRHKITKRGQNVTFRCDPISEHNRLYWYRQTLGQGPEFLTYFQNEAQLEKSRLLSDRFSAERPKGSFSTLEIQRTEQGDSAMYLCASSRIPRRATEAFFGQGTRLTVV.

Of note for this clonotype: A read error may explain this, as a much larger clone is one base away. It is likely a read error, because the conserved phenylalanine at the end of the CDR3 is missing. The J gene is TRBJ2-5, the V gene TRBV9; 11 bases line up with TRBD2. Germline CDR1 SGDLS, CDR2 YYNGEE. There are 15 residues in the CDR3. Unmatched junction bases numbered 14, after V lost 5 bases and J lost 11 bases. CDR3: CASSSRGTSGEKQYL. The CDR3 DNA reads as TGTGCCAGCAGTTCCAGGGGGACTAGCGGAGAAAAACAGTACTTA.

The rearrangement links TRBV10-1 to TRBJ2-5; a possible D gene is TRBD2 (5 bases). The CDR3 length is 12 residues. Germline lookup yields CDR1 WNHNN and CDR2 SYGVQD (reference sequence). V gave up 7 bases and J gave up 4 bases, with 10 bases separating them. In nucleotides, the CDR3 is TGCGCCAGCATGGGAGAGGGAGAGACCCAGTACTTC. It translates to CASMGEGETQYF.

Ten or more counts support this clonotype. This chain connects TRBV2 to TRBJ1-2; no reliable D call. Germline V CDR1 and CDR2: SNHLY, FYNNEI. The CDR3 has 14 amino acids. V lost 4 bases and J lost 4, with 13 bases in between. The CDR3 bases are TGTGCCAGCAGTGGGGGAAAGGATCTCTATGGCTACACCTTC. Its protein product is CASSGGKDLYGYTF.

J is TRBJ1-2 and V is TRBV12-3 or TRBV12-4; 7 bases match TRBD1. This CDR3 has 14 residues. The V segment lost 5 bases and the J segment 6 bases; nucleotides outside the gene matches: 9. This chain's CDR3 is CASSPRDRTNGYTF. The CDR3 DNA sequence: TGTGCCAGCAGTCCCCGGGACAGAACGAATGGCTACACCTTC.

This clonotype was seen only a few times. The chain couples TRBV7-2 to TRBJ1-5; unclear D gene. Germline CDR1 and CDR2: SGHTA and FQGNSA. Trimming shortened V by 5 bases and J by 3 bases, and 11 bases separated the two germline ends. The CDR3 runs to 14 residues. CDR3 region: CASSPGTHNQPQHF. In nucleotides, the CDR3 is TGTGCCAGCAGCCCAGGCACACACAATCAGCCCCAGCATTTT.

Many counts were recorded for this clonotype. The chain is built from TRBV5-5 and TRBJ1-5; 7 bases map to TRBD1. Per the germline V gene, CDR1 is SGHKS and CDR2 is YYEKEE (reference sequence). The CDR3 sequence is 14 residues long. The ends lost 1 base at V and 6 bases at J; junction bases unmatched: 4. This CDR3 is CASSLRGGGQPQHF. CDR3 sequence (DNA): TGTGCCAGCAGCTTGAGAGGGGGCGGTCAGCCCCAGCATTTT.

The chain combines TRBV2 with TRBJ2-2, with 7 nucleotides matching TRBD2. Germline CDR1 is SNHLY and CDR2 is FYNNEI. The CDR3 is 14 amino acids. V trimming: 4 bases; J trimming: 8 bases; junction bases outside the gene matches: 7. The CDR3 region has the DNA TGTGCCAGCAGTGCCCGGGGGAGGGCGGGGGAGCTGTTTTTT. This encodes CASSARGRAGELFF.

This clonotype occurred many times. CDR3 region: CASSFGSQPQHF. The CDR3 coding sequence is TGTGCCAGCAGCTTCGGTAGTCAGCCCCAGCATTTT. The chain has TRBV7-2 and TRBJ1-5; D unresolved. Trimming stripped 3 bases from V and 6 bases from J, with 6 bases between. The CDR3 has 12 amino acids. Germline lookup yields CDR1 SGHTA and CDR2 FQGNSA.

The rearrangement uses TRBV2 and TRBJ1-3; TRBD1 might be the D (6 bases). With 3 bases removed from V and 3 bases from J, the gap between germline ends came to 12 bases. The V gene's germline CDR1 is SNHLY and CDR2 FYNNEI. The CDR3 extends over 15 amino acids. The CDR3 sequence is CASSEQGRSGNTIYF. The CDR3 DNA reads TGTGCCAGCAGTGAGCAGGGGAGGAGTGGAAACACCATATATTTT.

This clonotype appeared a single time. The chain is built from TRBV7-2 and TRBJ1-5; maybe TRBD1 (5 bases). CDR1 and CDR2 (germline): SGHTA, FQGNSA. The CDR3 is 15 residues long. V was pared by 5 bases and J by 8 bases, with 19 bases between. CDR3 coding DNA: TGTGCCAGCAGCGCGCGAGTTGGGGCTACGGAGCCCCAGCATTTT. Its translation is CASSARVGATEPQHF.